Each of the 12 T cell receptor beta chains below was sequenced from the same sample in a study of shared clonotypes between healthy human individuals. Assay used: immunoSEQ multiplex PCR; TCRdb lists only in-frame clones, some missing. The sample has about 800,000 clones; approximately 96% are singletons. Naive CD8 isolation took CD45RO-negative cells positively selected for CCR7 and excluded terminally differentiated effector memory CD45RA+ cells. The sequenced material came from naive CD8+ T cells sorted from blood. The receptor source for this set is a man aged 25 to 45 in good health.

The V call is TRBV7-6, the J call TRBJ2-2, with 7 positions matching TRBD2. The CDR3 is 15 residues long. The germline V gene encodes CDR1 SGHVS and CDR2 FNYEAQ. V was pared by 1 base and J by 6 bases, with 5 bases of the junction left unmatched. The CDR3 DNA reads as TGTGCCAGCAGCTTAGAGTGGGGGGGACCCGGGGAGCTGTTTTTT. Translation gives CASSLEWGGPGELFF.

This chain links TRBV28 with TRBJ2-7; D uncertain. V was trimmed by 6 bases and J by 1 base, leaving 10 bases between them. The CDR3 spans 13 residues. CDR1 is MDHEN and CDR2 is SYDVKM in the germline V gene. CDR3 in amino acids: CASRAFASYEQYF. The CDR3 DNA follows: TGTGCCAGCAGGGCTTTCGCTTCCTACGAGCAGTACTTC.

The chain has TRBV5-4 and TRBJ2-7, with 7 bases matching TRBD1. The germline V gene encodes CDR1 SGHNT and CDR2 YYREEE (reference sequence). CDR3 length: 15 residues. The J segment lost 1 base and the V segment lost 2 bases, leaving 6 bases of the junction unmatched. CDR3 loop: CASSLPDRESYEQYF. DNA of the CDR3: TGTGCCAGCAGCTTACCCGACAGGGAATCCTACGAGCAGTACTTC. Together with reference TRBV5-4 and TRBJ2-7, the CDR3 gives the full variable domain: ETGVTQSPTHLIKTRGQQVTLRCSSQSGHNTVSWYQQALGQGPQFIFQYYREEENGRGNFPPRFSGLQFPNYSSELNVNALELDDSALYLCASSLPDRESYEQYFGPGTRLTVT.

CDR3 loop: CASSYKGVEQFF. The CDR3 region has the DNA TGTGCCAGCAGTTACAAGGGAGTTGAGCAGTTCTTC. The V gene is TRBV6-5, the J gene TRBJ2-1, with TRBD2 as a possible D gene (5 bases). In germline, CDR1 is MNHEY, CDR2 SVGAGI. This CDR3 spans 12 amino acids. V lost 2 bases and J 9 bases, leaving 8 bases between the germline ends.

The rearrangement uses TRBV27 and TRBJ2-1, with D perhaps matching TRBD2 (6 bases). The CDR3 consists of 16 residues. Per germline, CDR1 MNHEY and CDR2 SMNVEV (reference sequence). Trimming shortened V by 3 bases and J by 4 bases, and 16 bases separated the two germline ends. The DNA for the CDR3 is TGTGCCAGCAGTTTCTTGGCTAGCGCGGTTTACAATGAGCAGTTCTTC. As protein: CASSFLASAVYNEQFF.

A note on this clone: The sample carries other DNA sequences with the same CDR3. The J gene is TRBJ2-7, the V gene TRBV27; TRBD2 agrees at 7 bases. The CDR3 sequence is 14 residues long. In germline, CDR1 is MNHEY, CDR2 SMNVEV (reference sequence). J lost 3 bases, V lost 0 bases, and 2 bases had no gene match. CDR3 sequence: CASSLSQRGYEQYF. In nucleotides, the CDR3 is TGTGCCAGCAGTTTATCCCAGCGGGGCTACGAGCAGTACTTC.

The CDR3, as DNA: TGTGCCACCAGCAGAGATTTGGGCAGGAACTATGGCTACACCTTC. Protein sequence: CATSRDLGRNYGYTF. The J gene is TRBJ1-2, the V gene TRBV15; D gene unclear. This CDR3 comprises 15 residues. Trimming shortened V by 0 bases and J by 2 bases, and 10 bases separated the two germline ends. Per the germline V gene, CDR1 is LNHNV and CDR2 is YYDKDF (reference sequence).

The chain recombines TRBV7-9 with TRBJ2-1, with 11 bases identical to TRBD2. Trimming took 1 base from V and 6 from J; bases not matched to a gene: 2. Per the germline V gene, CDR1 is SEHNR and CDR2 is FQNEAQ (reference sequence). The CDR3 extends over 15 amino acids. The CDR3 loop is CASSLETSGSNEQFF. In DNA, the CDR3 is TGTGCCAGCAGCTTAGAAACTAGCGGGAGCAATGAGCAGTTCTTC.

CDR3 in amino acids: CASSWGENTGELFF. DNA of the CDR3: TGTGCCAGCAGTTGGGGGGAGAACACCGGGGAGCTGTTTTTT. The rearrangement links TRBV27 to TRBJ2-2; D may be TRBD2 (6 bases). The CDR3 runs to 14 residues. V lost 4 bases and J 1 base, leaving 7 bases between the germline ends. Germline V gene data show CDR1 as MNHEY and CDR2 as SMNVEV (reference sequence).

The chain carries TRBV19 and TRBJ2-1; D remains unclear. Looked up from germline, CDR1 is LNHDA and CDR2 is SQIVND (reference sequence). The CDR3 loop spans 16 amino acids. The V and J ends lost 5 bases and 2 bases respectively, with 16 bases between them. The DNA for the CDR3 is TGTGCCAGTAGTCCAAACCCCGGACCCCCCTACAATGAGCAGTTCTTC. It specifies CASSPNPGPPYNEQFF.

The CDR3 nucleotides are TGCAGCGTTGTTTGGGACACATACAATGAGCAGTTCTTC. Translated, it gives CSVVWDTYNEQFF. This chain connects TRBV29-1 to TRBJ2-1; D perhaps matches TRBD1 (6 bases). CDR1 SQVTM and CDR2 ANQGSEA come from the germline V gene. This CDR3 region has 13 residues. V was trimmed by 4 bases and J by 4 bases, leaving 11 bases between them.

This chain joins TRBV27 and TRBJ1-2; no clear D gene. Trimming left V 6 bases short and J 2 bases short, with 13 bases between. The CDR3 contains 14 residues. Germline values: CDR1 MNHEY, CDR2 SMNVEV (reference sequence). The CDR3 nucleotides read TGTGCCAGCAGACCTGGTGATGAGAACTATGGCTACACCTTC. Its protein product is CASRPGDENYGYTF.